This T cell receptor beta chain was sequenced during a study of shared clonotypes between healthy human individuals. Study-wide findings and caveats: Clonotypes shared by all four donors outscored non-shared clonotypes in generation probability.

Sorted-subset replicate PCRs used 200 ng DNA, 25,000 to 30,000 T cell genomes. Method: immunoSEQ multiplex PCR; TCRdb's copy keeps in-frame clones and lacks some. The sample lists fewer than 1.8 million clones, around 98.5% seen once, with approximately 0.4% in the top ten. With respect to this clone: Its antigen is as yet unknown.

The sequence was collected from a man aged 25 to 40 in good health. Sequenced: naive CD4+ T cells sorted from blood. Subset of the sample: CD45RA+ positively selected.

The CDR3 sequence: CSARLPREAFF. The CDR3 DNA sequence: TGCAGTGCTAGACTACCTAGAGAAGCTTTCTTT. The rearrangement uses TRBV20-1 and TRBJ1-1; no firm D call. The CDR3 runs 11 residues. V lost 2 bases and J 8 bases, leaving 9 bases between the germline ends. CDR1 is DFQATT and CDR2 is SNEGSKA in the germline V gene (reference sequence).